The clone carrying this T cell receptor beta chain was seen only a few times. Its antigen is undetermined. Profiling relied on immunoSEQ multiplex PCR, and the TCRdb table lists in-frame clones only, not all of them. Seen here are about 8,300 clones, just under 35% observed once, and the top ten hold roughly 5%. CFSE-labeled recipient PBMCs were cultured roughly 6 days with irradiated graft donor PBMCs, then FACS-sorted. This entry is derived from a study of Tregs in tolerant kidney transplant recipients. Findings of the study overall: Findings come from small patient numbers and require larger validation. The most relevant donor-specific Treg TCRbeta repertoire apparently came from expansion with activated donor B cells.

The CDR3 runs to 15 residues. Germline CDR1 reads MGHRA; CDR2 reads YSYEKL. Trimming took off 1 base at V and 3 bases at J, with 13 bases between the two ends. The receptor's source is a human patient who received a combined kidney and bone marrow transplant. The specimen comprised CD8+ T cells from blood cultured with allogeneic cells, sampled before the transplant. This chain joins TRBV4-1 and TRBJ2-7; a weak D match, TRBD1 (6 bases). For the CDR3, the DNA is TGCGCCAGCAGCCAAGTACAGGGAGACATCTACGAGCAGTACTTC. Encoded protein: CASSQVQGDIYEQYF.